This T cell receptor (beta chain) stems from a study of response to subunit inactivated influenza vaccine. Losses at the gene ends were 6 bases for V and 0 bases for J; bases not matched to a gene: 8. The length of the CDR3 is 17 residues. The V gene's germline CDR1 is SQVTM and CDR2 ANQGSEA. This clonotype was detected ten times or more. TCRdb re-called the RT-PCR reads through MiXCR, storing one row per CDR3 protein. The sample lists 500,000 to 600,000 distinct CDR3 sequences, about 12% occurring once. The TCR was taken from a man aged 45 to 65 who received an inactivated influenza vaccine. The sample consisted of PBMCs from blood, taken on the day of vaccination. The V call is TRBV29-1, the J call TRBJ2-1, with 13 bases that match TRBD2. CDR3 bases: TGCAGCGTGGGGACTAGCGGGACGTGGGGCTCCTACAATGAGCAGTTCTTC. It specifies CSVGTSGTWGSYNEQFF.